A single sample gave rise to the 27 T cell receptor beta chains below, sequenced in a study of shared clonotypes between healthy human individuals. Naive CD8 cells comprised CD45RO-negative, CCR7-positively selected cells, excluding terminally differentiated effector memory CD45RA+ cells. Clones were sequenced by immunoSEQ multiplex PCR, and TCRdb holds only the in-frame ones, with some missing. The sample carries hundreds of thousands of clones, roughly 95% recorded once. The sequencing input was naive CD8+ T cells sorted from blood. These receptors were collected from a woman in her 30s in good health.

V is TRBV5-6 and J is TRBJ1-1, with D unclear. Germline V gene data show CDR1 as SGHDT and CDR2 as YYEEEE. The V and J ends lost 4 bases and 3 bases respectively, with 19 bases between them. The CDR3 has 16 amino acids. The CDR3 reads CASSRDPGRRDTEAFF. DNA of the CDR3: TGTGCCAGCAGCCGGGATCCGGGAAGAAGGGACACTGAAGCTTTCTTT.

The rearrangement joins TRBV28 to TRBJ2-5; unclear D gene. Trimming removed 3 bases at V and 5 bases at J, with 13 bases between. The CDR3 covers 14 residues. Per the germline V gene, CDR1 is MDHEN and CDR2 is SYDVKM. The DNA of the CDR3 is TGTGCCAGCAGTTTTTCGTTTACTTGGGAGACCCAGTACTTC. Translated: CASSFSFTWETQYF.

The chain employs TRBV29-1 and TRBJ2-2, with TRBD1 matching over 10 bases. Losses at the gene ends were 6 bases for V and 0 bases for J; bases not matched to a gene: 7. Germline-derived CDR1 and CDR2 are SQVTM and ANQGSEA. The CDR3 extends over 16 amino acids. CDR3 region: CSVTGTGATNTGELFF. CDR3 DNA sequence: TGCAGCGTAACCGGGACAGGGGCCACGAACACCGGGGAGCTGTTTTTT.

The V gene is TRBV5-4, the J gene TRBJ2-7; 8 bases are shared with TRBD1. Germline-derived CDR1 and CDR2 are SGHNT and YYREEE (reference sequence). CDR3 length equals 14 residues. V gave up 5 bases and J gave up 1 base; unmatched junction bases: 5. The DNA for the CDR3 is TGTGCCAGCAGTATCGGGGACAGGTCCTACGAGCAGTACTTC. This codes for CASSIGDRSYEQYF.

J is TRBJ1-5 and V is TRBV28; D remains ambiguous. CDR1 and CDR2 (germline): MDHEN, SYDVKM. V lost 1 base and J 2 bases, leaving 12 bases between the germline ends. The CDR3 length is 16 residues. Here the CDR3 reads CASSLLGSYGNQPQHF. DNA for the CDR3: TGTGCCAGCAGTTTATTGGGATCTTATGGCAATCAGCCCCAGCATTTT.

V is TRBV27 and J is TRBJ2-1; 12 bases fit TRBD2. The CDR3 is 16 amino acids. With 7 bases clipped from V and 8 bases from J, the junction kept 12 bases outside the gene matches. Germline CDR1 is MNHEY and CDR2 is SMNVEV (reference sequence). CDR3 in amino acids: CASKLDTGLAGDEQFF. Written as DNA, the CDR3 is TGTGCCAGCAAACTGGACACGGGACTAGCGGGTGATGAGCAGTTCTTC.

The rearrangement uses TRBV15 and TRBJ2-2; D possibly corresponds to TRBD1 (6 bases). Germline V gives CDR1 LNHNV, CDR2 YYDKDF (reference sequence). This CDR3 is 15 amino acids long. The germline V and J ends were trimmed by 4 bases and 4 bases, with 13 bases remaining between them. CDR3 DNA sequence: TGTGCCACCAGCACGTGGCCAGGGGCCACCGGGGAGCTGTTTTTT. Protein: CATSTWPGATGELFF.

DNA for the CDR3: TGTGCCAGCAGCTTAGAGGACTATTTCTACGAGCAGTACTTC. This gives the protein CASSLEDYFYEQYF. The V gene is TRBV7-2, the J gene TRBJ2-7, with D possibly TRBD2 on 6 matching bases. The germline gives CDR1 SGHTA, CDR2 FQGNSA. Trimming took off 1 base at V and 3 bases at J, with 10 bases between the two ends. This CDR3 is built from 14 residues.

The chain combines TRBV7-8 with TRBJ2-7; 11 bases line up with TRBD2. CDR1 SGHVS and CDR2 FQNEAQ come from the germline V gene. The J segment lost 6 bases and the V segment lost 2 bases, leaving 6 bases of the junction unmatched. The CDR3 is made up of 15 amino acids. This CDR3 reads CASSLSGGTSGEQYF. Here the CDR3 DNA reads TGTGCCAGCAGCTTATCCGGCGGGACTAGCGGCGAGCAGTACTTC.

This chain joins TRBV6-1 and TRBJ2-7, with 8 nucleotides matching TRBD1. The CDR3 runs 14 residues. CDR1 and CDR2 from the germline V gene are MNHNS and SASEGT. J was trimmed by 5 bases and V by 6 bases; bases with no gene match: 9. The CDR3 DNA is TGTGCCAGCAGGCTAGGGACAGGTTCCAACGAGCAGTACTTC. It is translated as CASRLGTGSNEQYF.

The CDR3 loop reads CASRERFRDNEQYF. The CDR3 nucleotides are TGTGCCAGTAGAGAAAGATTCCGGGACAACGAGCAGTACTTC. This sequence joins TRBV19 and TRBJ2-7; perhaps TRBD1 as D (6 bases). V gave up 6 bases and J gave up 5 bases, with 17 bases separating them. CDR3 length: 14 residues. Germline CDR1 LNHDA, CDR2 SQIVND (reference sequence). The variable domain in full, completed from reference TRBV19 and TRBJ2-7, reads DGGITQSPKYLFRKEGQNVTLSCEQNLNHDAMYWYRQDPGQGLRLIYYSQIVNDFQKGDIAEGYSVSREKKESFPLTVTSAQKNPTAFYLCASRERFRDNEQYFGPGTRLTVT.

The DNA of the CDR3 is TGTGCCAGCATGGGGCTAGCGGGAACAGATACGCAGTATTTT. Amino acid sequence: CASMGLAGTDTQYF. The chain couples TRBV6-6 to TRBJ2-3; 9 bases fit TRBD2. Looked up from germline, CDR1 is MNHNY and CDR2 is SVGAGI (reference sequence). The V segment lost 7 bases and the J segment 3 bases; nucleotides outside the gene matches: 5. The CDR3 sequence is 14 residues long.

The chain joins TRBV13 to TRBJ2-7; a possible D gene is TRBD2 (6 bases). Trimming left V 5 bases short and J 3 bases short, with 14 bases between. CDR3 length equals 14 residues. Germline V gene sequence: CDR1 PRHDT, CDR2 FYEKMQ (reference sequence). CDR3 bases: TGTGCCAGCAGCACCCGACTAGGACGCTACGAGCAGTACTTC. The encoded protein is CASSTRLGRYEQYF.

The V call is TRBV27, the J call TRBJ1-2; unclear D gene. The CDR3 runs to 13 residues. V dropped 2 bases and J dropped 4 bases, with 8 bases sitting between them. CDR1 is MNHEY, CDR2 SMNVEV, per germline (reference sequence). The CDR3 is CASSLGVTYGYTF. The CDR3 nucleotides are TGTGCCAGCAGTTTAGGGGTGACCTATGGCTACACCTTC.

The gene calls are TRBV4-2 and TRBJ2-2; TRBD2 might be the D (6 bases). The germline V gene has CDR1 LGHNA and CDR2 YNFKEQ. V lost 4 bases to trimming and J lost 6 bases, with 15 bases between them. The CDR3 has 15 residues. The CDR3 region is CASSRGGGSSGELFF. DNA for the CDR3: TGTGCCAGCAGCCGCGGTGGGGGGTCATCCGGGGAGCTGTTTTTT.

The V and J genes are TRBV29-1 and TRBJ2-1; D call uncertain. This CDR3 is 14 amino acids long. Trimming pared 2 bases from V and 2 bases from J, leaving 10 bases between. Germline lookup yields CDR1 SQVTM and CDR2 ANQGSEA. This CDR3 reads CSVEYADTYNEQFF. The CDR3 nucleotides are TGCAGCGTTGAATACGCGGATACCTACAATGAGCAGTTCTTC.

This chain links TRBV27 with TRBJ1-1; a possible D gene is TRBD1 (6 bases). V was shortened by 2 bases and J by 4 bases, with 14 bases between the two germline ends. The CDR3 loop spans 15 amino acids. In germline, CDR1 is MNHEY, CDR2 SMNVEV (reference sequence). The CDR3 nucleotides are TGTGCCAGCAGTTTAATCGGGGGCGAGGGCACTGAAGCTTTCTTT. This gives the protein CASSLIGGEGTEAFF.

The V and J genes are TRBV19 and TRBJ2-5; TRBD2 agrees at 8 bases. The CDR3 is 15 residues long. Losses at the gene ends were 5 bases for V and 0 bases for J; bases not matched to a gene: 5. CDR1 and CDR2 from the germline V gene are LNHDA and SQIVND (reference sequence). CDR3 protein: CASSFSSGYQETQYF. In nucleotides, the CDR3 is TGTGCCAGTAGTTTCTCTAGCGGGTACCAAGAGACCCAGTACTTC.

Written as DNA, the CDR3 is TGTGCCAGCAGTCCTCTCCCAAAATCCTACGAGCAGTACTTC. The encoded protein is CASSPLPKSYEQYF. The V and J genes are TRBV28 and TRBJ2-7; D not certain. The CDR3 extends over 14 amino acids. Germline V gives CDR1 MDHEN, CDR2 SYDVKM. V lost 5 bases, J lost 1 base, and 12 bases lay in between.

The chain recombines TRBV13 with TRBJ2-7; D remains ambiguous. CDR3 size: 13 residues. Germline V CDR1 and CDR2: PRHDT, FYEKMQ (reference sequence). The V end was cut by 2 bases, the J end by 0 bases, with 5 bases between. CDR3 protein: CASSLKGSYEQYF. DNA of the CDR3: TGTGCCAGCAGCTTAAAAGGCTCCTACGAGCAGTACTTC.

The rearrangement uses TRBV11-2 and TRBJ2-7, with D possibly called TRBD1 or TRBD2 (5 bases each). Germline V CDR1 and CDR2: SGHAT, FQNNGV. CDR3 length equals 15 residues. Trimming took 0 bases from V and 12 from J, leaving 21 bases between them. CDR3 loop: CASSLDPGAPPFRYF. CDR3 nucleotides: TGTGCCAGCAGCTTAGACCCCGGGGCCCCCCCTTTCCGGTACTTC.

The chain uses TRBV19 and TRBJ2-1, with unresolved D. The V and J ends lost 3 bases and 7 bases respectively, with 4 bases between them. The CDR3 has 11 residues. The germline gives CDR1 LNHDA, CDR2 SQIVND (reference sequence). DNA for the CDR3: TGTGCCAGTAGTATCACTAATGAGCAGTTCTTC. It is translated as CASSITNEQFF.

V usage is TRBV28 and J usage is TRBJ2-7, with 8 bases that match TRBD2. The germline gives CDR1 MDHEN, CDR2 SYDVKM. The CDR3 totals 14 residues. After removal of 5 bases from V and 2 bases from J, the junction contained 5 bases not matched to a gene. CDR3 DNA: TGTGCCAGCAGTACTAGCGGCCTTACCTACGAGCAGTACTTC. Amino acids: CASSTSGLTYEQYF.

The chain joins TRBV2 to TRBJ2-7; D gene ambiguous. The CDR3 runs to 16 residues. The germline V and J ends were trimmed by 1 base and 3 bases, with 16 bases remaining between them. Germline CDR1 and CDR2: SNHLY and FYNNEI. The CDR3 here is CASSEGAVGRNYEQYF. DNA for the CDR3: TGTGCCAGCAGTGAAGGGGCGGTGGGTAGAAACTACGAGCAGTACTTC.

The chain carries TRBV27 and TRBJ1-5; D gene unclear. Trimming cost V 8 bases and J 9 bases, with 11 bases left between them. Germline values: CDR1 MNHEY, CDR2 SMNVEV (reference sequence). This CDR3 spans 11 amino acids. CDR3 sequence: CASGLRVPQHF. The DNA of the CDR3 is TGTGCCAGCGGGCTAAGGGTGCCCCAGCATTTT.

The V and J genes are TRBV4-2 and TRBJ2-1; 10 positions match TRBD2. This CDR3 comprises 17 residues. Per the germline V gene, CDR1 is LGHNA and CDR2 is YNFKEQ. Trimming cost V 1 base and J 6 bases; bases outside gene matches: 9. CDR3 DNA sequence: TGTGCCAGCAGCCAAGTGTCGGCTAGCGGGAGCCTCAATGAGCAGTTCTTC. Its protein product is CASSQVSASGSLNEQFF.

The chain is built from TRBV27 and TRBJ1-2, with no clear D. This CDR3 is 14 amino acids long. Trimming took off 2 bases at V and 7 bases at J, with 14 bases between the two ends. Germline CDR1 reads MNHEY; CDR2 reads SMNVEV (reference sequence). The CDR3 DNA follows: TGTGCCAGCAGTTTAGTAGGTGCGGCGGGTGGCTACACCTTC. This encodes CASSLVGAAGGYTF.